These 16 T cell receptor beta chains were sequenced from one sample in a study of spatial heterogeneity in lung cancer. TCRdb used MiXCR to reprocess the 5' RACE reads, holding one entry per CDR3 protein. The sample holds approximately 29,000 distinct CDR3 sequences, around 9.2% seen once. Time point described: sample taken at primary tumor resection. Whole RNA, which was extracted from tumor, nontumor lung tissue or frozen PBMC, was sequenced without any cell sorting. Sequenced here: PBMCs, sampled at surgery. The receptors shown here come from a female donor with early-stage non-small cell lung cancer.

This clonotype came up many times. CDR3 region: CASSYGRSTDTQYF. Here the CDR3 DNA reads TGTGCCAGCAGTTACGGGAGGTCCACAGATACGCAGTATTTT. The rearrangement joins TRBV6-5 to TRBJ2-3, with D possibly matching TRBD2 (6 bases). There are 14 residues in the CDR3. V lost 2 bases, J lost 2 bases, and 8 bases lay in between. Germline V gene lookup returns CDR1 MNHEY and CDR2 SVGAGI.

This clonotype was recorded many times. CDR3 sequence (DNA): TGCGCCAGCAGCCCACCCGGATTGCCAGGGGACCAGTACTTC. Translation: CASSPPGLPGDQYF. The J gene is TRBJ2-5, the V gene TRBV5-1, with D possibly TRBD1 on 6 matching bases. CDR1 and CDR2 from the germline V gene are SGHRS and YFSETQ. This CDR3 region has 14 residues. V lost 4 bases and J lost 10, with 20 bases in between.

At least ten counts were recorded for this clonotype. The chain links TRBV12-3 or TRBV12-4 to TRBJ1-1; D not certain. This CDR3 is built from 17 residues. V was clipped by 6 bases and J by 5 bases, with 25 bases between them. CDR3 nucleotides: TGTGCCAGCAGGGAAAGTGGGCCAGGAACCTTGGGGACTGAAGCTTTCTTT. It codes for CASRESGPGTLGTEAFF.

This clonotype was observed at least ten times. The chain couples TRBV7-2 to TRBJ1-1; 7 bases map to TRBD1. The germline V gene encodes CDR1 SGHTA and CDR2 FQGNSA. Trimming removed 5 bases from V and 0 bases from J; junction bases left unmatched: 6. The CDR3 contains 15 residues. CDR3 DNA: TGTGCCAGCAGCGCTCAGACAGGGCTGAACACTGAAGCTTTCTTT. Amino acid sequence: CASSAQTGLNTEAFF.

In this sample, this clonotype turned up a few times. CDR3 DNA: TGTGCCAGCAGCATGGGGATAGCGGGATACTACAATGAGCAGTTCTTC. This gives the protein CASSMGIAGYYNEQFF. This rearrangement joins TRBV6-2 or TRBV6-3 to TRBJ2-1; 8 bases fit TRBD2. The CDR3 is 16 amino acids. The V segment lost 6 bases and the J segment 3 bases; nucleotides outside the gene matches: 10. Germline assignment: CDR1 MNHEY and CDR2 SVGEGT.

This clonotype showed up many times. V gene TRBV29-1 combines with J gene TRBJ2-3, with D possibly matching TRBD2 (7 bases). The CDR3 is 14 residues long. Trimming pared 6 bases from V and 1 base from J, leaving 14 bases between. Germline V gene data show CDR1 as SQVTM and CDR2 as ANQGSEA. The CDR3 loop reads CSVRRGAGTDTQYF. The CDR3 DNA reads TGCAGCGTCCGACGGGGGGCGGGCACAGATACGCAGTATTTT.

This clonotype was seen many times. The J gene is TRBJ2-3, the V gene TRBV29-1; maybe TRBD2 (5 bases). V lost 6 bases and J lost 5, with 21 bases in between. The CDR3 consists of 15 residues. Germline CDR1 SQVTM, CDR2 ANQGSEA. The CDR3 loop reads CSVVDRRGLKDTQYF. CDR3 nucleotides: TGCAGCGTCGTAGATAGGAGAGGGTTGAAAGATACGCAGTATTTT.

The sample holds many counts of this clonotype. J is TRBJ2-2 and V is TRBV12-3 or TRBV12-4, with TRBD1 as a possible D gene (5 bases). The V and J ends lost 7 bases and 7 bases respectively, with 31 bases between them. The CDR3 is made up of 19 amino acids. Written as DNA, the CDR3 is TGTGCCAGCACCGTCGAACAGGCGTTTGCTCGAGTGTTTGACGGGGAGCTGTTTTTT. It translates to CASTVEQAFARVFDGELFF.

In this sample, this clonotype turned up many times. This chain uses TRBV18 with TRBJ2-7; D not resolved. Trimming left V 1 base short and J 6 bases short, with 10 bases between. CDR1 is KGHSH and CDR2 is LQKENI in the germline V gene. This CDR3 contains 13 residues. In nucleotides, the CDR3 is TGTGCCAGCTCACCACAGGGCTCTCGCGAGCAGTACTTC. This codes for CASSPQGSREQYF.

The rearrangement uses TRBV12-3 or TRBV12-4 and TRBJ2-3, with TRBD2 identical over 14 bases. Trimming took 3 bases from V and 3 from J; bases not matched to a gene: 2. CDR3 length: 16 amino acids. This CDR3 is CASSFGTSGSTDTQYF. The CDR3 DNA reads as TGTGCCAGCAGTTTTGGGACTAGCGGGAGTACAGATACGCAGTATTTT.

There are many counts of this clonotype. The chain recombines TRBV7-2 with TRBJ2-5, with no clear D. V lost 5 bases and J lost 0, with 4 bases in between. CDR1 is SGHTA and CDR2 is FQGNSA in the germline V gene. This CDR3 is 12 amino acids long. The CDR3 bases are TGTGCCAGCAGCAAGTACCAAGAGACCCAGTACTTC. Translating it yields CASSKYQETQYF.

This clonotype was counted only a few times. The chain combines TRBV2 with TRBJ2-6, with 8 nucleotides matching TRBD1. Germline V gene sequence: CDR1 SNHLY, CDR2 FYNNEI. This CDR3 region has 15 residues. V shed 7 bases and J 0 bases; nucleotides not matched to a gene: 2. CDR3: CASKGQGSGANVLTF. CDR3 coding DNA: TGTGCCAGCAAAGGACAGGGCTCTGGGGCCAACGTCCTGACTTTC.

This clonotype showed up just a few times. This chain connects TRBV30 to TRBJ2-6; TRBD1 might be the D (5 bases). The V gene's germline CDR1 is GTSNPN and CDR2 SVGIG (reference sequence). V lost 3 bases and J lost 1, with 16 bases in between. This CDR3 spans 17 amino acids. The CDR3: CAWRRGRARSGANVLTF. The CDR3 coding sequence is TGTGCCTGGAGAAGAGGCAGGGCTCGATCTGGGGCCAACGTCCTGACTTTC.

The gene calls are TRBV12-3 or TRBV12-4 and TRBJ2-7; 7 bases map to TRBD2. This CDR3 comprises 14 residues. Trimming cost V 1 base and J 0 bases; bases outside gene matches: 0. The CDR3 DNA is TGTGCCAGCAGTTTAGGCGGGAGCTCCTACGAGCAGTACTTC. It specifies CASSLGGSSYEQYF.

This clonotype was recorded a few times. This chain joins TRBV7-8 and TRBJ2-1; 9 positions agree with TRBD2. Germline V gene data show CDR1 as SGHVS and CDR2 as FQNEAQ. V was clipped by 6 bases and J by 2 bases; unmatched bases: 5. This CDR3 has 15 residues. In DNA, the CDR3 is TGTGCCAGCAGAGATAGCGGGAGTGCCTACAATGAGCAGTTCTTC. Its protein is CASRDSGSAYNEQFF.

This clonotype was seen a few times. The gene calls are TRBV4-3 and TRBJ1-2; tentatively, D is TRBD1 (6 bases). The CDR3 has 15 amino acids. Looked up from germline, CDR1 is LGHNA and CDR2 is YSLEER. Trimming removed 2 bases at V and 1 base at J, with 11 bases between. CDR3 sequence: CASSQSIQGNYGYTF. The CDR3 bases are TGCGCCAGCAGCCAAAGTATACAGGGTAACTATGGCTACACCTTC.